This TCR beta chain was recorded in a study of T-cell reconstitution after alpha-beta-depleted transplantation in children. For TCRbeta, the library was prepared with unique molecular identifiers. Each CDR3 protein gets one entry after TCRdb re-called the PCR reads with MiXCR. Altogether 250,000 to 350,000 distinct CDR3 sequences are present, about 10% being singletons, with the ten largest covering over 9%. This clonotype has just a few counts. Trimming cost V 3 bases and J 5 bases, with 10 bases left between them. Per the germline V gene, CDR1 is SQVTM and CDR2 is ANQGSEA. This CDR3 spans 13 amino acids.

V usage is TRBV29-1 and J usage is TRBJ1-4; D is unclear. The receptor was isolated from a human donor who donated a stem cell graft to a child with SCID. The sample was PBMCs from the stem cell graft donor, taken from the stem cell graft. CDR3 DNA: TGCAGCGTTGAGGACGGGAGGAATGAAAAACTGTTTTTT. Translation gives CSVEDGRNEKLFF.